Shown below are 18 T cell receptor beta chains from a single sample sequenced in a study of Graves' ophthalmopathy and Graves' hyperthyroidism. RNA transcripts yielded amplified TCR beta CDR3 regions. RT-PCR with HTBI primers came first, then second-round multiplex PCR. TCRdb called the multiplex PCR reads again in MiXCR, with one record for every CDR3 protein. This table holds around 400,000 distinct CDR3 sequences, roughly 20% found once. Input material: peripheral blood. These receptors all come from a woman younger than 35 with stable Graves' hyperthyroidism.

This clonotype was counted ten times or more. The V call is TRBV6-2 or TRBV6-3, the J call TRBJ2-7; the D gene is possibly TRBD1 (5 bases). Germline V gene data show CDR1 as MNHEY and CDR2 as SVGEGT. Trimming took off 0 bases at V and 1 base at J, with 13 bases between the two ends. The CDR3 has 16 residues. DNA of the CDR3: TGTGCCAGCAGTTACTCGAAGTTTCCAGGGTCCTACGAGCAGTACTTC. Its translation is CASSYSKFPGSYEQYF.

There are many counts of this clonotype. This chain uses TRBV6-5 with TRBJ1-1; D may be TRBD1 (5 bases). This CDR3 comprises 14 residues. Germline assignment: CDR1 MNHEY and CDR2 SVGAGI. V lost 5 bases, J lost 0 bases, and 10 bases lay in between. CDR3: CASSASTVNTEAFF. The DNA for the CDR3 is TGTGCCAGCAGTGCCTCGACAGTGAACACTGAAGCTTTCTTT.

This clonotype showed up many times. This rearrangement joins TRBV27 to TRBJ2-5; D unclear. There are 13 residues in the CDR3. V shed 5 bases and J shed 7 bases, with 14 bases lying between them. Germline lookup yields CDR1 MNHEY and CDR2 SMNVEV (reference sequence). The CDR3: CASSRVNSGTQYF. The DNA of the CDR3 is TGTGCCAGCAGTCGGGTGAACTCGGGGACCCAGTACTTC.

The V gene is TRBV27, the J gene TRBJ1-6, with D tentatively TRBD1 (6 bases). Germline V gene data show CDR1 as MNHEY and CDR2 as SMNVEV (reference sequence). This CDR3 comprises 16 residues. Between the trimmed V and J ends, which lost 7 bases and 13 bases, there was a span of 26 bases. For the CDR3, the DNA is TGTGCCAGCACCCCTCGGGGGGGCACGCCCTGGGTTCCCCTCCACTTT. Residues: CASTPRGGTPWVPLHF.

This clonotype was counted between two and nine times. J is TRBJ1-2 and V is TRBV30; 7 bases match TRBD1. Germline V lookup: CDR1 GTSNPN, CDR2 SVGIG (reference sequence). The V gene end was trimmed by 4 bases and the J gene end by 5 bases; junction bases not matched to a gene: 19. This CDR3 has 17 residues. The CDR3, as DNA: TGTGCCTGGACCCGGGGCCCAGGGGGACATTTGATGTATGGCTACACCTTC. Encoded protein: CAWTRGPGGHLMYGYTF. The complete variable domain, with remaining parts taken from reference TRBV30 and TRBJ1-2, reads SQTIHQWPATLVQPVGSPLSLECTVEGTSNPNLYWYRQAAGRGLQLLFYSVGIGQISSEVPQNLSASRPQDRQFILSSKKLLLSDSGFYLCAWTRGPGGHLMYGYTFGSGTRLTVV.

This clonotype has a count of ten or more. V gene TRBV20-1 combines with J gene TRBJ1-2, with TRBD1 as a possible D gene (6 bases). The CDR3 runs 15 residues. Germline V CDR1 and CDR2: DFQATT, SNEGSKA (reference sequence). V was clipped by 3 bases and J by 6 bases, with 20 bases between them. The CDR3 here is CSASILGRGRDGYTF. CDR3 sequence (DNA): TGCAGTGCTAGCATCCTGGGCAGGGGAAGAGATGGCTACACCTTC.

This rearrangement joins TRBV28 to TRBJ1-1; D is unclear. The V end was cut by 5 bases, the J end by 5 bases, with 6 bases between. The germline gives CDR1 MDHEN, CDR2 SYDVKM. This CDR3 spans 11 amino acids. The CDR3 DNA follows: TGTGCCAGCAGTCGTTTGACTGAAGCTTTCTTT. Translation gives CASSRLTEAFF.

This clonotype was observed many times. The chain is built from TRBV25-1 and TRBJ1-2; possibly TRBD1 for D (5 bases). CDR3 length equals 12 residues. V was trimmed by 6 bases and J by 4 bases, leaving 9 bases between them. CDR1 is MGHDK, CDR2 SYGVNS, per germline. In DNA form, the CDR3 reads TGTGCCAGCAGCGAGGGGAGCTATGGCTACACCTTC. Amino acid sequence: CASSEGSYGYTF.

The chain recombines TRBV20-1 with TRBJ2-7; 7 bases agree with TRBD2. CDR1 is DFQATT, CDR2 SNEGSKA, per germline (reference sequence). This CDR3 has 12 amino acids. Unmatched junction bases numbered 3, after V lost 6 bases and J lost 1 base. The CDR3 DNA reads TGCAGTGCGGGAGGGAAGTCCTACGAGCAGTACTTC. Its protein is CSAGGKSYEQYF.

The chain couples TRBV28 to TRBJ2-5; 8 bases are shared with TRBD2. Germline CDR1 is MDHEN and CDR2 is SYDVKM. This CDR3 contains 15 residues. V gave up 6 bases and J gave up 1 base; unmatched junction bases: 7. In DNA form, the CDR3 reads TGTGCCAGCAGACCGGGGGGGACGCCCCAAGAGACCCAGTACTTC. Protein: CASRPGGTPQETQYF.

This clonotype was seen many times. The chain uses TRBV12-3 or TRBV12-4 and TRBJ1-5; D gene unclear. This CDR3 spans 9 amino acids. V lost 10 bases and J 9 bases, leaving 7 bases between the germline ends. CDR3 residues: CATPLPQHF. The CDR3 DNA sequence: TGTGCCACCCCGTTGCCCCAGCATTTT.

This clonotype was recorded many times. J is TRBJ1-6 and V is TRBV4-3, with D perhaps matching TRBD1 (5 bases). The CDR3 is 12 residues long. V lost 1 base and J lost 10, with 5 bases in between. Germline assignment: CDR1 LGHNA and CDR2 YSLEER. The CDR3 is CASSQGGSPLHF. The CDR3 DNA sequence: TGCGCCAGCAGCCAAGGGGGGTCACCCCTCCACTTT.

This clonotype was recorded many times. The CDR3 DNA reads TGTGCCAGCAGCTACCCCCCAGGAGCAGGGGGTAGCTACGAGCAGTACTTC. Protein: CASSYPPGAGGSYEQYF. This sequence joins TRBV11-2 and TRBJ2-7; 7 positions match TRBD1. The CDR3 extends over 17 amino acids. The V segment lost 4 bases and the J segment 3 bases; nucleotides outside the gene matches: 15. Germline assignment: CDR1 SGHAT and CDR2 FQNNGV.

The chain is built from TRBV6-5 and TRBJ1-2; no reliable D call. The ends were cut back, 0 bases at V and 0 bases at J, with 5 bases in the middle. Germline V gene data show CDR1 as MNHEY and CDR2 as SVGAGI. The CDR3 is 14 residues long. The CDR3 bases are TGTGCCAGCAGTTACTCGCACCCTAACTATGGCTACACCTTC. Residues: CASSYSHPNYGYTF.

This chain links TRBV12-5 with TRBJ1-1; TRBD1 aligns across 9 bases. CDR1 is LGHNT, CDR2 FRNRAP, per germline. The V gene end was trimmed by 4 bases and the J gene end by 5 bases; junction bases not matched to a gene: 2. CDR3 length equals 13 residues. CDR3 in DNA: TGTGCTAGTGGTTCGACAGGGGGGACTGAAGCTTTCTTT. This sequence encodes CASGSTGGTEAFF.

This chain joins TRBV7-2 and TRBJ1-2; 7 nucleotides agree with TRBD1. The CDR3 sequence is 15 residues long. Germline CDR1 SGHTA, CDR2 FQGNSA. The J segment lost 8 bases and the V segment lost 2 bases, leaving 11 bases of the junction unmatched. This CDR3 is CASSLMEWTGPGYTF. The CDR3 region has the DNA TGTGCCAGCAGCTTAATGGAATGGACAGGACCGGGCTACACCTTC. The variable domain in full, with the rest retrieved from reference TRBV7-2 and TRBJ1-2, is GAGVSQSPSNKVTEKGKDVELRCDPISGHTALYWYRQSLGQGLEFLIYFQGNSAPDKSGLPSDRFSAERTGGSVSTLTIQRTQQEDSAVYLCASSLMEWTGPGYTFGSGTRLTVV.

There are many counts of this clonotype. The rearrangement links TRBV27 to TRBJ2-5, with D possibly called TRBD1 or TRBD2 (5 bases each). The CDR3 spans 13 residues. V lost 10 bases and J 4 bases, leaving 16 bases between the germline ends. Germline V gene sequence: CDR1 MNHEY, CDR2 SMNVEV (reference sequence). The CDR3 DNA reads as TGTGCCACCGCAAGGGGAGTCGGAGAGACCCAGTACTTC. It is translated as CATARGVGETQYF.

On this clonotype: A much larger clone lies one base from this, so it may be a read error. The chain uses TRBV12-3 or TRBV12-4 and TRBJ2-7, with TRBD2 matching 7 bases. This CDR3 has 13 amino acids. CDR3: CVSGEVGVSEQYF. The CDR3 nucleotides read TGTGTCAGCGGGGAGGTCGGGGTAAGCGAGCAGTACTTC.